This is a list of T cell receptor beta chains from one sample in a study of T cells in Graves' hyperthyroidism and ophthalmopathy. TCRdb analysed the multiplex PCR reads with MiXCR anew, one entry per CDR3 protein. The sample lists some 98,000 distinct CDR3 sequences, 40% occurring once. Sequenced: peripheral blood or thyroid tissue (not recorded which). Source of these receptors: a woman aged 25 to 39 with Graves' hyperthyroidism. CDR3s include the opening cysteine and the closing phenylalanine or tryptophan. A D gene is named only where the DNA matches it firmly. A row's size may be missing; if present it is once, few, many or a size class.

clone size,V gene,J gene,D gene,CDR3 protein,CDR3 DNA
-,TRBV6-6,TRBJ1-5,TRBD1,CASSLPGQVSNQPQHF,TGTGCCAGCAGTTTACCGGGACAGGTTAGCAATCAGCCCCAGCATTTT
-,TRBV20-1,TRBJ2-5,-,CSALAGHQETQYF,TGCAGTGCTCTCGCGGGACACCAAGAGACCCAGTACTTC
many,TRBV7-9,TRBJ2-7,TRBD1,CASSLEDRPPYEQYF,TGTGCCAGCAGCTTAGAGGACAGGCCCCCCTACGAGCAGTACTTC
-,TRBV2,TRBJ2-7,-,CASRMESYEQYF,TGTGCCAGCAGAATGGAGTCCTACGAGCAGTACTTC
many,TRBV7-6,TRBJ2-3,-,CASSLHPTDTQYF,TGTGCCAGCAGCTTACACCCCACAGATACGCAGTATTTT
-,TRBV2,TRBJ1-1,TRBD1,CASRGQGGTEAFF,TGTGCCAGCAGGGGCCAGGGGGGCACTGAAGCTTTCTTT
medium-sized,TRBV10-3,TRBJ1-4,-,CAISEGGSEKLFF,TGTGCCATCAGTGAAGGGGGATCTGAAAAACTGTTTTTT
many,TRBV12-3/TRBV12-4,TRBJ2-3,TRBD1,CASSLGDRVTDTQYF,TGTGCCAGCAGTTTAGGGGACAGGGTCACAGATACGCAGTATTTT
many,TRBV24-1,TRBJ1-5,-,CATSDLEDGQPQHF,TGTGCCACCAGTGATTTAGAGGACGGTCAGCCCCAGCATTTT
-,TRBV20-1,TRBJ2-6,TRBD2,CSASSGRANVLTF,TGCAGTGCTAGTAGCGGGAGGGCCAACGTCCTGACTTTC
-,TRBV7-8,TRBJ1-5,-,CASSLALPPGARPQHF,TGTGCCAGCAGCTTAGCGCTCCCCCCGGGGGCTCGGCCCCAGCATTTT
many,TRBV20-1,TRBJ2-1,-,CSARDMVVEQFF,TGCAGTGCTAGAGACATGGTCGTTGAGCAGTTCTTC
many,TRBV5-1,TRBJ2-5,-,CASSFQGNQETQYF,TGCGCCAGCAGCTTCCAGGGTAACCAAGAGACCCAGTACTTC
many,TRBV12-3/TRBV12-4,TRBJ1-5,-,CASSLGAGQPQHF,TGTGCCAGCAGTTTGGGGGCAGGTCAGCCCCAGCATTTT
-,TRBV15,TRBJ1-6,-,CATSSSLRGLLNSPLHF,TGTGCCACCAGCAGTTCCCTCAGGGGACTCCTTAATTCACCCCTCCACTTT
many,TRBV25-1,TRBJ1-2,TRBD1,CASSDDRGGGYTF,TGTGCCAGCAGTGATGACAGGGGCGGTGGCTACACCTTC
many,TRBV30,TRBJ1-2,TRBD1,CAWEPGQGYGYTF,TGTGCCTGGGAACCGGGACAGGGTTATGGCTACACCTTC
many,TRBV28,TRBJ1-5,TRBD1,CASSAPDRAGQPQHF,TGTGCCAGCAGTGCCCCGGACAGGGCAGGGCAGCCCCAGCATTTT
many,TRBV12-3/TRBV12-4,TRBJ1-1,TRBD1,CATGREGKGAAEAFF,TGTGCCACTGGCCGGGAGGGAAAGGGGGCAGCTGAAGCTTTCTTT
-,TRBV20-1,TRBJ1-4,-,CSASTGMELFF,TGCAGTGCTTCAACAGGGATGGAACTGTTTTTT
-,TRBV7-9,TRBJ2-2,TRBD2,CASSLSSGRATGELFF,TGTGCCAGCAGTTTAAGTAGCGGGAGGGCCACCGGGGAGCTGTTTTTT
-,TRBV6-5,TRBJ2-7,-,CASSHQGEQYF,TGTGCCAGCAGTCATCAGGGCGAGCAGTACTTC
-,TRBV25-1,TRBJ1-1,-,CARDLQTEAFF,TGTGCTAGAGATCTTCAGACTGAAGCTTTCTTT
medium-sized,TRBV2,TRBJ1-2,-,CASSDGQVYGYTF,TGTGCCAGCAGTGACGGCCAGGTGTATGGCTACACCTTC
-,TRBV10-3,TRBJ2-7,-,CAISEGAGALGEQYF,TGTGCCATCAGTGAAGGGGCAGGGGCTCTCGGCGAGCAGTACTTC
-,TRBV9,TRBJ2-2,TRBD2,CASSWGLAGIGELFF,TGTGCCAGCAGCTGGGGACTAGCGGGAATCGGGGAGCTGTTTTTT
many,TRBV6-5,TRBJ1-2,-,CASTRGKFGAYGYTF,TGTGCCAGCACCAGAGGGAAGTTTGGGGCCTATGGCTACACCTTC